This paragraph covers one T cell receptor (beta chain) sequence. Its antigen is unidentified. The data were taken from a study of T cell repertoires in cytomegalovirus infection. Turning to the study itself: Indicated by public TCR beta signatures were CMV infection and matching HLA type.

V was trimmed by 4 bases and J by 1 base, leaving 7 bases between them. The CDR3 runs to 14 residues. Germline V gene lookup returns CDR1 MDHEN and CDR2 SYDVKM. General study results and limits: Clonotypes of TCR beta that were HLA-C-restricted and CMV-specific dominated the ex vivo response. Summed frequency of public TCR beta families distinguished CMV carriers with the relevant HLA.

TCRdb re-derived calls from the reads in MiXCR, one entry per CDR3 protein. Here the sample spans around 740,000 distinct CDR3 sequences, roughly 36% being singletons. This TCR was sampled from a human donor in good health (CMV status not recorded). Some clones in this sample may be carry-over from other donors' samples. Source material: PBMCs. The rearrangement joins TRBV28 to TRBJ2-2, with D hard to call. Here the CDR3 reads CASSSLGNTGELFF. Here the CDR3 DNA reads TGTGCCAGCAGTTCCCTAGGGAACACCGGGGAGCTGTTTTTT.